The sequence of this T cell receptor (beta chain) was determined in a study of T-cell reconstitution after alpha-beta-depleted transplantation in children. TCRbeta library preparation incorporated unique molecular identifiers. TCRdb processed the PCR reads anew with MiXCR; each CDR3 protein has one entry. The table records some 240,000 distinct CDR3 sequences, 9.7% of them present only once. The CDR3 totals 16 residues. V was cut by 1 base and J by 3 bases, with 14 bases left in between. Germline CDR1 reads MGHRA; CDR2 reads YSYEKL. In this sample, this clonotype turned up many times. The V call is TRBV4-1, the J call TRBJ2-3; D gene uncertain. This TCR derives from a human donor who donated a stem cell graft to a child with SCID. The source material was PBMCs from the stem cell graft donor, sampled from the stem cell graft. CDR3 protein: CASSQVNLITTDTQYF. The DNA for the CDR3 is TGCGCCAGCAGCCAAGTAAACCTAATAACGACAGATACGCAGTATTTT.